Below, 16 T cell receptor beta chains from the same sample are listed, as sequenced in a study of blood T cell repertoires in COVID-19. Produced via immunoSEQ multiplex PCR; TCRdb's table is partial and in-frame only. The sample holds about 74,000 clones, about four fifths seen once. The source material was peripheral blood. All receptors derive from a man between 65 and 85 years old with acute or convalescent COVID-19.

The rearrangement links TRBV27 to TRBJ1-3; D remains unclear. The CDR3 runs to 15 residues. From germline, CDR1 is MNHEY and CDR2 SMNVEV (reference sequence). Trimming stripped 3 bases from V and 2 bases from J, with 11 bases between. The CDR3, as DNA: TGTGCCAGCAGTTTTGAGGGAGCCCCTGGAAACACCATATATTTT. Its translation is CASSFEGAPGNTIYF.

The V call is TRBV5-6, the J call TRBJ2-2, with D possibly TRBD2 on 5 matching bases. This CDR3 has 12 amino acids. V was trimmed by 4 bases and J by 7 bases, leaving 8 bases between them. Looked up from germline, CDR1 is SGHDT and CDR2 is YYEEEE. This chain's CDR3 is CASSLEGGELFF. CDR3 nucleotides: TGTGCCAGCAGCCTCGAGGGCGGGGAGCTGTTTTTT.

CDR3 loop: CASGREARGELFF. For the CDR3, the DNA is TGTGCCAGCGGGCGGGAGGCACGCGGGGAGCTGTTTTTT. This chain uses TRBV6-5 with TRBJ2-2; 8 bases agree with TRBD2. The CDR3 loop spans 13 amino acids. V was clipped by 8 bases and J by 7 bases; unmatched bases: 6. Germline lookup yields CDR1 MNHEY and CDR2 SVGAGI.

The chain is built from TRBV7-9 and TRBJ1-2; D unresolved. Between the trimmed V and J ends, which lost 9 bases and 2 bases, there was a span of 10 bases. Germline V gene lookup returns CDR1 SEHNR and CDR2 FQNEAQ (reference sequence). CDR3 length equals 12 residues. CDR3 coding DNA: TGTGCCAGTACTTTTGAGAACTATGGCTACACCTTC. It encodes CASTFENYGYTF.

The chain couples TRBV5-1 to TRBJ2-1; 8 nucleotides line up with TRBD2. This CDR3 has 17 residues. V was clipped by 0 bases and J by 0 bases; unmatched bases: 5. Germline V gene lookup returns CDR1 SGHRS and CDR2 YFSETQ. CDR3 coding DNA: TGCGCCAGCAGCTTGGGCGGGGGGATTACCTCCTACAATGAGCAGTTCTTC. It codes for CASSLGGGITSYNEQFF.

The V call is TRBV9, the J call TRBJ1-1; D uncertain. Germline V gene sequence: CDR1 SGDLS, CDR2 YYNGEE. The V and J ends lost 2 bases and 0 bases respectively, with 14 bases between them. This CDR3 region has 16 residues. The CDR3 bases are TGTGCCAGCAGCGTCGGAGGAGGATACATGAACACTGAAGCTTTCTTT. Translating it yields CASSVGGGYMNTEAFF.

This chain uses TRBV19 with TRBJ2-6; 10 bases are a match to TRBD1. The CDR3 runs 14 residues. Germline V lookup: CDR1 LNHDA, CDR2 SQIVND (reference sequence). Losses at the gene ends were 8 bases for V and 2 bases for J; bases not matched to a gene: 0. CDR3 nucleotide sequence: TGTGCCAGTGGACAGGGGGCTGGGGCCAACGTCCTGACTTTC. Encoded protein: CASGQGAGANVLTF.

CDR3 bases: TGTGCCAGCAGGTCAAGCAATCAGCCCCAGCATTTT. Translated: CASRSSNQPQHF. This chain connects TRBV6-5 to TRBJ1-5; D is undetermined. The ends were cut back, 6 bases at V and 1 base at J, with 4 bases in the middle. The CDR3 spans 12 residues. Looked up from germline, CDR1 is MNHEY and CDR2 is SVGAGI.

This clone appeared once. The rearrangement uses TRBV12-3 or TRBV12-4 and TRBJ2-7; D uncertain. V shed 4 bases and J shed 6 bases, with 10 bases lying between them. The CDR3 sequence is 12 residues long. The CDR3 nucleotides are TGTGCCAGCAGTTCGGCGTACAGCGAGCAGTACTTC. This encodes CASSSAYSEQYF.

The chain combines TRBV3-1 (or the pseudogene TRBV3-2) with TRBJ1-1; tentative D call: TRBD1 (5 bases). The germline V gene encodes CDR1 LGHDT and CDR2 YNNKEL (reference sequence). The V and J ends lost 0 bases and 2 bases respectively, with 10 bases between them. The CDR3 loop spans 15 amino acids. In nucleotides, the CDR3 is TGTGCCAGCAGCCAAGATGTTTGGGGCAACACTGAAGCTTTCTTT. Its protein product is CASSQDVWGNTEAFF.

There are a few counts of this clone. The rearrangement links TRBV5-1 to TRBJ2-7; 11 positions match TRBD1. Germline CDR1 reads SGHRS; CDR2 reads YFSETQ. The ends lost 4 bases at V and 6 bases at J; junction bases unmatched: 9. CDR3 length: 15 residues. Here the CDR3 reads CASSNSGTGGSEQYF. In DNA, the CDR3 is TGCGCCAGCAGCAACTCCGGGACAGGGGGGTCCGAGCAGTACTTC.

For the CDR3, the DNA is TGTGCCAGCAGCTTAGTGTCGGGAGAGACCCAGTACTTC. Translating gives CASSLVSGETQYF. The chain uses TRBV7-2 and TRBJ2-5; D unclear. V was shortened by 1 base and J by 4 bases, with 7 bases between the two germline ends. CDR3 length equals 13 residues. Germline loops: CDR1 SGHTA, CDR2 FQGNSA.

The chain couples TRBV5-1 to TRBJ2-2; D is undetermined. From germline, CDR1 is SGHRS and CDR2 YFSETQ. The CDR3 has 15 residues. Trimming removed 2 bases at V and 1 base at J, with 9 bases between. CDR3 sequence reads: CASSFVPGNTGELFF. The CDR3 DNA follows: TGCGCCAGCAGCTTCGTTCCAGGGAACACCGGGGAGCTGTTTTTT.

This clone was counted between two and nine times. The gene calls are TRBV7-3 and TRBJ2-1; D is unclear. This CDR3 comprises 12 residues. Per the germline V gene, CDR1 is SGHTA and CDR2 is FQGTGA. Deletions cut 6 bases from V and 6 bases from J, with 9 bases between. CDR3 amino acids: CASSYDFNEQFF. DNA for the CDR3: TGTGCCAGCAGTTATGACTTCAATGAGCAGTTCTTC.

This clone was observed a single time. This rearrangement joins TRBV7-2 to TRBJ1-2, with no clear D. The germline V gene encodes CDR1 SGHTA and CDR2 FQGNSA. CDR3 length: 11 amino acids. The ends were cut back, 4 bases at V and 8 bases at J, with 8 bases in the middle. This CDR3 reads CASSSARGYTF. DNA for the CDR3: TGTGCCAGCAGCTCCGCCCGGGGCTACACCTTC.

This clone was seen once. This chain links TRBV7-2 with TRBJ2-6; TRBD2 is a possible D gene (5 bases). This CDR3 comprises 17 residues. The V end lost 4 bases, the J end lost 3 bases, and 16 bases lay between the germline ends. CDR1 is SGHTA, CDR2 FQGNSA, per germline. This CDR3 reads CASSSSGVGVGANVLTF. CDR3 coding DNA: TGTGCCAGCAGCTCTTCCGGGGTAGGAGTTGGGGCCAACGTCCTGACTTTC.